Included here is one T cell receptor beta chain sequence, with context. Assay: immunoSEQ multiplex PCR; the TCRdb copy retains only in-frame clones and omits some. The repertoire consists of 15,000 to 25,000 clones, with 82% occurring once and the leading ten covering just over 50%. As for treatment: randomized to nivolumab then ipilimumab (arm A) or the reverse (arm B). No patient had prior DNA-damaging chemotherapy. PBMC sorting kept live CD3+CD8+ cells without CD19 or CD56. The source of the sample is a study of sequential checkpoint blockade in melanoma. Background on the study: First-line arms were nivolumab then ipilimumab, or the reverse, randomized 1:1. Both treatment sequences were followed by maintenance nivolumab.

This receptor was identified in a human donor with melanoma. Sequences were derived from CD8+ T cells sorted from blood (inferred from file names), sampled from a patient given nivolumab and ipilimumab in sequence.

The CDR3 is CASSLYLGTGGRNEQFF. In nucleotides, the CDR3 is TGTGCCAGCAGTTTATACCTGGGGACAGGGGGTCGGAATGAGCAGTTCTTC. The chain is built from TRBV28 and TRBJ2-1; 11 nucleotides align to TRBD1. With 1 base clipped from V and 7 bases from J, the junction kept 9 bases outside the gene matches. Germline-derived CDR1 and CDR2 are MDHEN and SYDVKM. CDR3 length equals 17 residues. Full variable domain (rest looked up from reference TRBV28 and TRBJ2-1): DVKVTQSSRYLVKRTGEKVFLECVQDMDHENMFWYRQDPGLGLRLIYFSYDVKMKEKGDIPEGYSVSREKKERFSLILESASTNQTSMYLCASSLYLGTGGRNEQFFGPGTRLTVL.